Below are 9 T cell receptor beta chains sequenced from a single sample in a study of shared clonotypes between healthy human individuals. Produced via immunoSEQ multiplex PCR; TCRdb's table is partial and in-frame only. The repertoire holds approximately 92,000 clones, with about 70% as singletons. What was sequenced was memory CD8+ T cells sorted from blood. Regarding subset: CD45RO+ cells pooled with CCR7-negative TemRA cells. The origin of the receptors is a man aged 25-40 years in good health.

This clone is a singleton in its sample. This chain links TRBV6-5 with TRBJ2-3; D is undetermined. With 3 bases removed from V and 1 base from J, the gap between germline ends came to 5 bases. Germline CDR1 and CDR2: MNHEY and SVGAGI. The CDR3 extends over 13 amino acids. CDR3 loop: CASSYPGTDTQYF. The CDR3 DNA follows: TGTGCCAGCAGTTATCCCGGCACAGATACGCAGTATTTT.

This chain connects TRBV11-2 to TRBJ1-1, with 10 bases that match TRBD1. There are 16 residues in the CDR3. Germline-derived CDR1 and CDR2 are SGHAT and FQNNGV. V lost 2 bases to trimming and J lost 0 bases; unmatched junction nucleotides: 3. The CDR3, as DNA: TGTGCCAGCAGCTTAAGGGGACAGGGGATGAACACTGAAGCTTTCTTT. Protein: CASSLRGQGMNTEAFF.

The genes are TRBV7-3 and TRBJ2-1, with TRBD2 identical over 8 bases. Germline V gene data show CDR1 as SGHTA and CDR2 as FQGTGA. V dropped 8 bases and J dropped 6; count of bases not matched to a gene: 6. The CDR3 is made up of 13 amino acids. The CDR3 DNA follows: TGTGCCAGCCCGACTAGCGCGTCCAATGAGCAGTTCTTC. Its translation: CASPTSASNEQFF.

On this clone itself: Possible read error: a much larger clone is one base away. J is TRBJ2-1 and V is TRBV28; D call uncertain. Trimming removed 6 bases at V and 5 bases at J, with 2 bases between. This CDR3 comprises 10 residues. Germline V CDR1 and CDR2: MDHEN, SYDVKM. The DNA of the CDR3 is TGTGCCAGCAGCAACAATGAGCAGTTCTTC. This gives the protein CASSNNEQFF. The full variable domain, its missing parts supplied by reference TRBV28 and TRBJ2-1, is DVKVTQSSRYLVKRTGEKVFLECVQDMDHENMFWYRQDPGLGLRLIYFSYDVKMKEKGDIPEGYSVSREKKERFSLILESASTNQTSMYLCASSNNEQFFGPGTRLTVL.

The CDR3 sequence is CASSFHDREAFF. The DNA for the CDR3 is TGTGCCAGCAGTTTCCATGACAGGGAAGCTTTCTTT. The V and J genes are TRBV6-5 and TRBJ1-1; possibly TRBD1 for D (6 bases). The CDR3 has 12 residues. V lost 4 bases, J lost 8 bases, and 11 bases lay in between. Germline-derived CDR1 and CDR2 are MNHEY and SVGAGI.

This clone was recorded many times. The chain combines TRBV5-1 with TRBJ1-2; D gene ambiguous. V gave up 2 bases and J gave up 6 bases, with 11 bases separating them. This CDR3 is 13 amino acids long. Germline CDR1 is SGHRS and CDR2 is YFSETQ. The CDR3 region is CASSFTETHGYTF. CDR3 DNA sequence: TGCGCCAGCAGCTTTACAGAAACCCATGGCTACACCTTC.

This sequence joins TRBV7-9 and TRBJ2-2, with D hard to call. V was cut by 1 base and J by 6 bases, with 6 bases left in between. Germline CDR1 is SEHNR and CDR2 is FQNEAQ (reference sequence). CDR3 size: 13 residues. CDR3 amino acids: CASSLVAAGELFF. CDR3 nucleotide sequence: TGTGCCAGCAGCTTAGTTGCGGCCGGGGAGCTGTTTTTT.

This chain links TRBV19 with TRBJ2-1, with TRBD2 identical over 10 bases. V lost 5 bases and J lost 5; bases outside the gene matches: 9. Germline CDR1 and CDR2: LNHDA and SQIVND (reference sequence). The CDR3 is 16 amino acids. CDR3 coding DNA: TGTGCCAGTAGTTCCACGACTAGCGGGCGAAACAATGAGCAGTTCTTC. It is translated as CASSSTTSGRNNEQFF.

The rearrangement uses TRBV7-3 and TRBJ2-1, with no clear D. Deletions cut 6 bases from V and 4 bases from J, with 10 bases between. Per the germline V gene, CDR1 is SGHTA and CDR2 is FQGTGA. This CDR3 is 13 amino acids long. This chain's CDR3 is CASSQDQYNEQFF. Written as DNA, the CDR3 is TGTGCCAGCAGTCAGGACCAGTACAATGAGCAGTTCTTC.